This T cell receptor beta chain was identified during a study of cytomegalovirus exposure and HLA in healthy donors. The wider study: Early released data had tens of millions of unique TCRs, all coming from HLA-typed donors.

Each donor's status was that of a healthy bone marrow donor. 60 Vbeta and 13 Jbeta primers were used in PCR. The assay was immunoSEQ multiplex PCR, and TCRdb's table has in-frame clones only and misses some. This table has 200,000 to 300,000 clones, around 80% appearing once. V was trimmed by 5 bases and J by 0 bases, leaving 14 bases between them. CDR1 and CDR2 (germline): SNHLY, FYNNEI. The CDR3 sequence is 16 residues long. Sequenced input: PBMCs. This sequence originates from a boy younger than 18 in good health and CMV-seronegative. The genes are TRBV2 and TRBJ1-3; D is possibly TRBD1 (6 bases). The CDR3 sequence is CASSSISRGSGNTIYF. CDR3 in DNA: TGTGCCAGCAGTTCAATAAGCAGGGGCTCTGGAAACACCATATATTTT.